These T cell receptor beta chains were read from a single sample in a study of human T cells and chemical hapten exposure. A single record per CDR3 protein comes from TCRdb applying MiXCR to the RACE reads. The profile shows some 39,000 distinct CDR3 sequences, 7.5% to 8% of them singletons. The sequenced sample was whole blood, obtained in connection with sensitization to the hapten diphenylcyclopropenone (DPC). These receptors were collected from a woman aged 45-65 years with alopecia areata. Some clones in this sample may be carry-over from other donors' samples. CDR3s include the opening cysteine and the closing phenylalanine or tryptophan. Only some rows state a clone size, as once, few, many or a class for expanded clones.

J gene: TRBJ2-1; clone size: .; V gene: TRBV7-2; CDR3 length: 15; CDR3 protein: CASSQRASGPNEQFF
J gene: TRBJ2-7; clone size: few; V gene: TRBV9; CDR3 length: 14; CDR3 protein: CASSRGQDYYEQYF
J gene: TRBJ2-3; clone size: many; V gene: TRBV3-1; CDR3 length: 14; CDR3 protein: CASSQELATDTQYF
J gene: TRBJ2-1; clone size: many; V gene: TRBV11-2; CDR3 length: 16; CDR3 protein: CASSGLQGASFDEQFF
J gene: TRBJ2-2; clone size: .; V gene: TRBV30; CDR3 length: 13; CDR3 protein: CAWSVLSSGELFF
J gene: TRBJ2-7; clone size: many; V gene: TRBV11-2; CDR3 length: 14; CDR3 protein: CASSLDRSSYEQYF
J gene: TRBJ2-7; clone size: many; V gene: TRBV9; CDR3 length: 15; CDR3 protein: CASSVTTSDSYEQYF
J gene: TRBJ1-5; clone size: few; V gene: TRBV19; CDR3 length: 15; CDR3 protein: CASRRWGRGNQPQHF
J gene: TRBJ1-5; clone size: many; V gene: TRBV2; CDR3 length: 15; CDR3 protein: CASSGGTTSNQPQHF
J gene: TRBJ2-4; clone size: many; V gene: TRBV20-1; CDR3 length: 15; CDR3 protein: CSARGLGIAKNIQYF
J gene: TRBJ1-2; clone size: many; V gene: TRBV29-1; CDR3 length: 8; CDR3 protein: CRPQGYTF
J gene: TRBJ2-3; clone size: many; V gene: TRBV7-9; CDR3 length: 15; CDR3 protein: CASSGSTGITDTQYF
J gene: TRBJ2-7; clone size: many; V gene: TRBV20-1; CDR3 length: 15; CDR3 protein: CSARDSGEAAYEQYF
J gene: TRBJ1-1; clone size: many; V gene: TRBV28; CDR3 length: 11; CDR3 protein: CASSLSRPAFF
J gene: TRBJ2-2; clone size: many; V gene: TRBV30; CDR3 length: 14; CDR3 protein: CAWREDSNTGELFF
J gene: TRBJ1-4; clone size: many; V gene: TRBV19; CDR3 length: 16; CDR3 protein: CASSIGKGQGREKLFF
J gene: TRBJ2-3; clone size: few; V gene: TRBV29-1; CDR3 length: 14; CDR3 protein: CSVMGQLATDTQYF
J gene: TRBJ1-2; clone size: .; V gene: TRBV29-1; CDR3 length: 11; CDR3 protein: CSGGTYYGYTF
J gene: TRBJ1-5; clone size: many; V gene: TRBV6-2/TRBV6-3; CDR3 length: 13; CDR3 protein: CASSYHSNQPQHF
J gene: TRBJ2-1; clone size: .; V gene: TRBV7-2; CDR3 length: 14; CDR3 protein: CASSPGLVHNEQFF
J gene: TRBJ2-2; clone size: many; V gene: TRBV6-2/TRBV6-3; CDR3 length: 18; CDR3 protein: CASSAGGLAGANTGELFF
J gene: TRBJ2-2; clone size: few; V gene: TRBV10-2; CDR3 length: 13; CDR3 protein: CASSHTNTGELFF
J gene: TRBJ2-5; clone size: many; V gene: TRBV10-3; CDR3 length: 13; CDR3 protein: CAISMGIQETQYF
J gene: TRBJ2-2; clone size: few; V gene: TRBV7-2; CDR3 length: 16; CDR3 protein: CASSLGLAGVGGELFF
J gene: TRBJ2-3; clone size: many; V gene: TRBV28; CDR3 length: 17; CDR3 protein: CASSSYGTSGRGDTQYF
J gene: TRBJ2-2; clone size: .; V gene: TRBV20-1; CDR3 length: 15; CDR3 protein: CSAQSGGRNTGELFF
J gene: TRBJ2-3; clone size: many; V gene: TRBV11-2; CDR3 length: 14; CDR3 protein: CASGAGLRTDTQYF
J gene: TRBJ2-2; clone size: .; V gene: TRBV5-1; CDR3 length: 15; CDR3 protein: CASVSGGSFPGELFF
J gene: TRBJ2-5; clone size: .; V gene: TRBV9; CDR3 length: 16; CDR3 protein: CASSPRLAGVLETQYF
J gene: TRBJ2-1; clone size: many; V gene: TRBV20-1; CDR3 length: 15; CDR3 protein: CSARGGEVAGNEQFF
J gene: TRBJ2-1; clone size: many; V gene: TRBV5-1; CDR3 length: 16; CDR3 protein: CASRMTSGGTYNEQFF
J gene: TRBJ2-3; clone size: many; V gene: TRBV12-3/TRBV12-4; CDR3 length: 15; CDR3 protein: CASSFSGRGTDTQYF
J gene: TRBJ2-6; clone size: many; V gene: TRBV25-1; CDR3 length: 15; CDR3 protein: CASSESISGANVLTF
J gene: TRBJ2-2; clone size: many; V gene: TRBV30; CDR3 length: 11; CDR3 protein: CACSPVGELFF
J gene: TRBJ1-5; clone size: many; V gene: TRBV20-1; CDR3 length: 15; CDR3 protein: CSARDPVRANQPQHF
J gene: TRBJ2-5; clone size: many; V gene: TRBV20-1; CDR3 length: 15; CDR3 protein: CSAPSAGQAQETQYF
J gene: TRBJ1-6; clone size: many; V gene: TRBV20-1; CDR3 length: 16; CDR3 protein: CSARTQTTAYNSPLHF
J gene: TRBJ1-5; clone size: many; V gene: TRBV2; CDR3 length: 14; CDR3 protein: CASTLTRGNQPQHF
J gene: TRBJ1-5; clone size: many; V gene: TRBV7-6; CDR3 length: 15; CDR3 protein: CASSLGQGRNQPQHF
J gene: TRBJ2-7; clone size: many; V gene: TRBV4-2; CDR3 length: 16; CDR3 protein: CASSQEAGKSSYEQYF
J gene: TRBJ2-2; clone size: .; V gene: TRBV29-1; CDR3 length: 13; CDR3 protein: CSVWGTNTGELFF
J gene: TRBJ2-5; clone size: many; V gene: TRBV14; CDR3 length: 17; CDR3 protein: CASSQRGLAGGGETQYF
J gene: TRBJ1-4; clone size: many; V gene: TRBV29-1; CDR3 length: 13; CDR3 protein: CSAKGQQNEKLFF
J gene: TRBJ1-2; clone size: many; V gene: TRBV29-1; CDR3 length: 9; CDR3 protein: CSVDRGAPF
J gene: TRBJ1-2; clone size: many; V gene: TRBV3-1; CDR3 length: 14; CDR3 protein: CASSQGPGNYGYTF
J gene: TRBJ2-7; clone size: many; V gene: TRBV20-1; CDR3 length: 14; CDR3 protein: CSATGLGVSYEQYF
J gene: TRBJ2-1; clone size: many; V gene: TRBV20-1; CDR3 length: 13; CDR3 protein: CSALSGAHPEQFF
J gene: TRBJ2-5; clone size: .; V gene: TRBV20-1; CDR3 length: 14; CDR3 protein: CSARVAGGTETQYF
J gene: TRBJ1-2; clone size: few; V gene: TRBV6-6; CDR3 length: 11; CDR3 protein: CASSYRDGYTF
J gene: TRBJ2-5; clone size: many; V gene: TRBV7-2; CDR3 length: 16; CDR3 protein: CASSARTSGRVETQYF
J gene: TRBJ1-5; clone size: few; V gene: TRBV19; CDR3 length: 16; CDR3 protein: CASSVRDTVSNQPQHF
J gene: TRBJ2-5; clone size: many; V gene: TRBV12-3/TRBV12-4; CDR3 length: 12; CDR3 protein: CASTLTRETQYF
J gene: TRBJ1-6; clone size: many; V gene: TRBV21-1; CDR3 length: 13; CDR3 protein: CASSTPGDSPLHF
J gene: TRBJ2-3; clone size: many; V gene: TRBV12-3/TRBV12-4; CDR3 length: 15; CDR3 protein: CASSPTATSTDTQYF
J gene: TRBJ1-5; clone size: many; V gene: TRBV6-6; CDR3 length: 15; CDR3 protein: CAVKPGPGANQPQHF
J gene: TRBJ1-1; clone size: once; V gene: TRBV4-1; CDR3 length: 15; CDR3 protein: CASSQGYPMNTEAFF
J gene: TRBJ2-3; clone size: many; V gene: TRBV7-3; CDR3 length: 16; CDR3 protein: CASSLTSSGRVDTQYF
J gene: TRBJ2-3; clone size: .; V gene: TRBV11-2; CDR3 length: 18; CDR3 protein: CASSSPGSSGEPPDTQYF
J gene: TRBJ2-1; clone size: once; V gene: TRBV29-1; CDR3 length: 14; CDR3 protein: CSVDSRQNRNEQFF